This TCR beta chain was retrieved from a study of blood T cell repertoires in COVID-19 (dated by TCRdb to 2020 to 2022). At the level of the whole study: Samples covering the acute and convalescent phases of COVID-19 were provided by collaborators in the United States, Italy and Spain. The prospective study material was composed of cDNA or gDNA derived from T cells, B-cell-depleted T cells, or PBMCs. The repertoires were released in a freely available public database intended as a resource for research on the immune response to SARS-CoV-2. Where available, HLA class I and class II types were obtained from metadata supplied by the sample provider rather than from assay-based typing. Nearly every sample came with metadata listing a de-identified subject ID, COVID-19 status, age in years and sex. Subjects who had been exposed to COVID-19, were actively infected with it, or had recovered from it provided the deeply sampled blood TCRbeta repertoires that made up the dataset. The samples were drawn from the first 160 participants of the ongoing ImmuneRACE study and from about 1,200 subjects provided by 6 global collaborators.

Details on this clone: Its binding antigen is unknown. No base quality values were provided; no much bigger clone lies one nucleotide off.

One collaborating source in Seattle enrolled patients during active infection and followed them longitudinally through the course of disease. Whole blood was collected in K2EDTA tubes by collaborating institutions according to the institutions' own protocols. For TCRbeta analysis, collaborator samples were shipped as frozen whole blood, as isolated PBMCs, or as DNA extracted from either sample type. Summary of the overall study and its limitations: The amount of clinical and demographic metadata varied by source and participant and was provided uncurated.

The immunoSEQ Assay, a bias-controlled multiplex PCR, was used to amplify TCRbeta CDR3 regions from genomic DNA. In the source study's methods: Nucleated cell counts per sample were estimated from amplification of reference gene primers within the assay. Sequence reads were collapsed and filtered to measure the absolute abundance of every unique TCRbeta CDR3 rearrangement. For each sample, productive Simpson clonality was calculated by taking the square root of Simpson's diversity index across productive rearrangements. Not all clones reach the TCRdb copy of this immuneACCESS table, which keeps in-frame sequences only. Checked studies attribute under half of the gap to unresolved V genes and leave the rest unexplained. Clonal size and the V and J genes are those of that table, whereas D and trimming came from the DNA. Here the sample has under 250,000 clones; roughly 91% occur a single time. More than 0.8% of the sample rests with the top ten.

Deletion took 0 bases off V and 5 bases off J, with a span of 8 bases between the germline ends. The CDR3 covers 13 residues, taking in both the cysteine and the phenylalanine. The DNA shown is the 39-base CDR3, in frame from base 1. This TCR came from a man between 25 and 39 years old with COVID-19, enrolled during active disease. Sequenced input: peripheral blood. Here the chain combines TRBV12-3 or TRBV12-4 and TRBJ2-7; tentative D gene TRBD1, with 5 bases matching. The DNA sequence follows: TGTGCCAGCAGTTTAGCTACAGGAAACGAGCAGTACTTC. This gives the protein CASSLATGNEQYF.